A selection of T cell receptor beta chains follows, all from one sample in a study of blood T cell repertoires in COVID-19. Using immunoSEQ multiplex PCR, the repertoire was profiled, and TCRdb retains in-frame clones only, with some absent. The table includes a few hundred thousand clones, 91% detected once. The sequencing input was PBMCs or T cells enriched from blood (not recorded which). These receptors originate from a human donor in a cohort exposed to, infected with or recovered from COVID-19 (not recorded which). The donor label of this sample is uncertain. The CDR3 runs from the conserved cysteine through the conserved F or W. Each record gives: J gene, V gene, D gene, clone size, CDR3 protein, CDR3 DNA. The D gene is left open where the match is weak. Clone size appears in some rows only: once, few, many, or a class for an expanded clone.

TRBJ1-1	TRBV10-1	.	many	CASRTGLNTEAFF	TGCGCCAGCAGGACAGGATTGAACACTGAAGCTTTCTTT
TRBJ1-3	TRBV13	.	.	CASSQRGTGNTIYF	TGTGCCAGCAGCCAAAGGGGTACTGGAAACACCATATATTTT
TRBJ1-1	TRBV7-9	.	.	CASSYGQEAFF	TGTGCCAGCAGCTATGGACAGGAAGCTTTCTTT
TRBJ2-3	TRBV7-9	TRBD2	.	CASSLGLVKYF	TGTGCCAGCAGCCTGGGACTAGTAAAGTATTTT
TRBJ2-7	TRBV6-1	TRBD2	.	CASSERERTSAANEQYF	TGTGCCAGCAGTGAAAGGGAGAGGACTAGCGCAGCAAACGAGCAGTACTTC
TRBJ1-1	TRBV5-1	.	.	CASSLAAGVGFLAEAFF	TGCGCCAGCAGCTTGGCGGCAGGGGTAGGTTTTTTGGCTGAAGCTTTCTTT
TRBJ2-3	TRBV7-3	TRBD2	.	CASSLSGTRTSTDTQYF	TGTGCCAGCAGCTTAAGCGGGACTAGAACTAGCACAGATACGCAGTATTTT
TRBJ1-1	TRBV28	.	.	CASRGAGREAFF	TGTGCCAGCAGGGGGGCAGGGCGTGAAGCTTTCTTT
TRBJ2-3	TRBV7-9	.	.	CASSPRGGADTQYF	TGTGCCAGCAGCCCTCGAGGAGGTGCAGATACGCAGTATTTT
TRBJ1-4	TRBV7-2	TRBD1	few	CASSLGQGVFREKLFF	TGTGCCAGCAGCCTCGGACAGGGAGTCTTTCGGGAAAAACTGTTTTTT
TRBJ1-5	TRBV4-1	.	once	CASSHQQGDQPQHF	TGCGCCAGCAGCCACCAACAGGGAGATCAGCCCCAGCATTTT
TRBJ2-1	TRBV27	TRBD1	.	CASSLSGQGSREQFF	TGTGCCAGCAGTTTATCGGGACAGGGGTCTAGGGAGCAGTTCTTC
TRBJ1-6	TRBV6-5	.	.	CASSYRGPSPLHF	TGTGCCAGCAGTTACAGGGGTCCTTCACCCCTCCACTTT
TRBJ1-5	TRBV9	.	.	CASSFTGGDPPQHF	TGTGCCAGCAGCTTTACGGGGGGTGATCCGCCCCAGCATTTT
TRBJ2-3	TRBV24-1	TRBD2	.	CATREAGGSGTQYF	TGTGCCACCAGAGAGGCGGGGGGGTCCGGTACGCAGTATTTT
TRBJ2-1	TRBV13	.	.	CASSLGSGGFNEQFF	TGTGCCAGCAGCTTAGGCTCCGGGGGATTTAATGAGCAGTTCTTC
TRBJ2-1	TRBV19	.	.	CASSILGGAENEQFF	TGTGCCAGTAGTATTTTGGGGGGGGCTGAAAATGAGCAGTTCTTC
TRBJ2-3	TRBV19	TRBD2	.	CASSIPSGGLTDTQYF	TGTGCCAGTAGTATCCCCAGCGGGGGACTCACAGATACGCAGTATTTT
TRBJ1-5	TRBV27	TRBD1	.	CASSLSETGTQPQHF	TGTGCCAGCAGTTTATCGGAGACAGGGACTCAGCCCCAGCATTTT
TRBJ2-6	TRBV27	TRBD2	.	CASSFGGRAGANVLTF	TGTGCCAGCAGTTTTGGCGGGAGGGCTGGGGCCAACGTCCTGACTTTC
TRBJ2-3	TRBV5-1	.	.	CASLQGGGQATTSTDTQYF	TGCGCCAGCCTCCAAGGGGGGGGGCAAGCAACCACTAGCACAGATACGCAGTATTTT
TRBJ1-2	TRBV5-1	.	.	CASSQQAHYGYTF	TGCGCCAGCAGCCAACAGGCCCACTATGGCTACACCTTC
TRBJ1-1	TRBV30	TRBD1	few	CAWSGGTGVLGAFF	TGTGCCTGGAGCGGCGGGACAGGGGTATTAGGAGCTTTCTTT
TRBJ2-3	TRBV27	TRBD2	.	CASSPRGDTDTQYF	TGTGCCAGCAGTCCACGGGGGGACACAGATACGCAGTATTTT
TRBJ2-1	TRBV5-1	TRBD2	.	CASRLAGGHNEQFF	TGCGCCAGCAGACTCGCGGGGGGCCACAATGAGCAGTTCTTC
TRBJ1-1	TRBV25-1	.	.	CATQGLWEAFF	TGTGCCACACAGGGCTTATGGGAAGCTTTCTTT
TRBJ2-1	TRBV5-1	TRBD1	.	CASSTGTGSNEQFF	TGCGCCAGCAGTACCGGGACAGGGAGCAATGAGCAGTTCTTC
TRBJ2-2	TRBV29-1	.	.	CSVGDTGELFF	TGCAGCGTCGGAGACACCGGGGAGCTGTTTTTT
TRBJ2-7	TRBV9	.	.	CASSPEGSGKKYEQYF	TGTGCCAGCAGCCCGGAGGGGTCAGGGAAGAAATACGAGCAGTACTTC
TRBJ1-2	TRBV10-3	TRBD1	.	CAISDGTAEEGYTF	TGTGCCATCAGTGATGGGACAGCAGAAGAGGGCTACACCTTC
TRBJ1-5	TRBV19	.	.	CASSLAGFGNQPQHF	TGTGCCAGTAGTCTCGCAGGGTTCGGCAATCAGCCCCAGCATTTT
TRBJ2-1	TRBV6-5	.	.	CASRSRQTPYNEQFF	TGTGCCAGCAGATCCCGACAAACCCCTTACAATGAGCAGTTCTTC
TRBJ1-2	TRBV9	.	.	CASSVEPRDLGAF	TGTGCCAGCAGCGTAGAACCCCGGGATCTGGGAGCCTTC
TRBJ2-4	TRBV6-4	.	.	CASSPLRAPIGKNIQYF	TGTGCCAGCAGTCCCCTGAGAGCCCCCATCGGGAAAAACATTCAGTACTTC
TRBJ1-6	TRBV15	.	.	CATSRVRGLGYNSPLHF	TGTGCCACCAGCAGAGTAAGGGGACTGGGCTATAATTCACCCCTCCACTTT
TRBJ2-7	TRBV4-1	TRBD2	many	CASSPRTSGGSYEQYF	TGCGCCAGCAGCCCTAGGACTAGCGGGGGGTCCTACGAGCAGTACTTC
TRBJ2-7	TRBV5-4	.	.	CASSWRGAEQYF	TGTGCCAGCAGTTGGCGGGGTGCCGAGCAGTACTTC
TRBJ1-1	TRBV27	.	.	CASSIPGVSNTEAFF	TGTGCCAGCAGCATCCCAGGGGTCTCGAACACTGAAGCTTTCTTT
TRBJ1-5	TRBV19	.	.	CASSAVSNQPQHF	TGTGCCAGTAGTGCAGTCTCCAATCAGCCCCAGCATTTT
TRBJ1-2	TRBV6-2/TRBV6-3	.	few	CASSPTGRVYGYTF	TGTGCCAGCAGCCCGACAGGCCGAGTGTATGGCTACACCTTC
TRBJ1-1	TRBV6-2/TRBV6-3	.	.	CASSQTESAEAFF	TGTGCCAGCAGCCAGACAGAGTCCGCTGAAGCTTTCTTT
TRBJ1-3	TRBV13	.	.	CASSFRANLSGNTIYF	TGTGCCAGCAGCTTCAGGGCCAACCTCTCTGGAAACACCATATATTTT
TRBJ1-2	TRBV7-9	TRBD1	.	CASSFGRGQGDGYTF	TGTGCCAGCAGCTTTGGACGGGGACAGGGGGACGGCTACACCTTC
TRBJ1-2	TRBV25-1	TRBD1	.	CASSGDRGSYTF	TGTGCCAGCAGTGGCGACAGGGGGAGCTACACCTTC
TRBJ1-4	TRBV19	.	.	CASSISGGREKLFF	TGTGCCAGTAGTATATCTGGAGGAAGAGAAAAACTGTTTTTT
TRBJ1-4	TRBV27	.	.	CASSLSRGGEKLFF	TGTGCCAGCAGTTTAAGTAGGGGAGGGGAAAAACTGTTTTTT
TRBJ1-2	TRBV12-3/TRBV12-4	.	once	CASSSDNYYGYTF	TGTGCCAGCAGTTCGGACAATTACTATGGCTACACCTTC
TRBJ1-1	TRBV7-6	.	once	CASSSRSGVGTEAFF	TGTGCCAGCAGCTCACGTTCAGGGGTTGGCACTGAAGCTTTCTTT